The 22 T cell receptor beta chains presented below share a single source sample, sequenced in a study of blood T cells in healthy people across ages. Primed by a sample-barcoded 5' primer and a J-beta primer mix, a second PCR proceeded for about 7 to 11 cycles. From the 5' RACE reads, TCRdb called clonotypes with MiXCR, one entry per CDR3 protein. The data hold about 580,000 distinct CDR3 sequences, with 47% observed a single time. The sample consisted of blood. These receptors all stem from a man aged 80 or over in good health.

This clonotype was seen more than once but under ten times. V gene TRBV29-1 combines with J gene TRBJ1-2, with D tentatively TRBD1 (6 bases). The germline V gene encodes CDR1 SQVTM and CDR2 ANQGSEA. This CDR3 contains 10 residues. V lost 7 bases and J 8 bases, leaving 11 bases between the germline ends. CDR3 nucleotide sequence: TGCAGCGCGTACAGGGAGGGCTACACCTTC. Amino acids: CSAYREGYTF.

V usage is TRBV4-3 and J usage is TRBJ1-2, with TRBD1 matching over 7 bases. Losses at the gene ends were 3 bases for V and 0 bases for J; bases not matched to a gene: 4. The CDR3 length is 15 residues. CDR1 and CDR2 from the germline V gene are LGHNA and YSLEER. The CDR3 region has the DNA TGCGCCAGCAGCCAGGCCGGGACAGCTAACTATGGCTACACCTTC. This sequence encodes CASSQAGTANYGYTF.

The rearrangement uses TRBV5-1 and TRBJ2-2; 9 nucleotides agree with TRBD2. The CDR3 consists of 17 residues. With 1 base clipped from V and 7 bases from J, the junction kept 11 bases outside the gene matches. Germline lookup yields CDR1 SGHRS and CDR2 YFSETQ. The chain's CDR3 is CASSLSRVAGVVGELFF. CDR3 DNA sequence: TGCGCCAGCAGCTTGTCCCGGGTAGCGGGAGTAGTCGGGGAGCTGTTTTTT.

The table lists this clonotype with a few counts. V and J are TRBV4-3 and TRBJ1-1, with D possibly matching TRBD1 (6 bases). This CDR3 is 14 amino acids long. Germline V gene lookup returns CDR1 LGHNA and CDR2 YSLEER. Trimming cost V 4 bases and J 1 base, with 10 bases left between them. In nucleotides, the CDR3 is TGCGCCAGCAGCCGAACGACAGGGAACACTGAAGCTTTCTTT. Its protein product is CASSRTTGNTEAFF.

The rearrangement joins TRBV18 to TRBJ1-3, with D maybe TRBD1 (6 bases). The CDR3 spans 17 residues. Germline V gene lookup returns CDR1 KGHSH and CDR2 LQKENI. V lost 3 bases and J lost 0, with 15 bases in between. DNA for the CDR3: TGTGCCAGCTCACCCATGGTGGGGGCCAGCTCTGGAAACACCATATATTTT. This encodes CASSPMVGASSGNTIYF.

The CDR3 loop reads CASSPAGVSNTDTQYF. In nucleotides, the CDR3 is TGTGCCAGCAGCCCCGCAGGGGTTTCGAACACAGATACGCAGTATTTT. The rearrangement joins TRBV21-1 to TRBJ2-3; the table's TRBD1 call for D was not verified on the DNA. TRBV21-1 is labeled a pseudogene. The CDR3 sequence is 16 residues long.

This clonotype appeared a single time. The junction does not match germline at one end; this may be a read error. J is TRBJ2-3 and V is TRBV20-1; TRBD2 might be the D (5 bases). Per germline, CDR1 DFQATT and CDR2 SNEGSKA (reference sequence). CDR3 length: 15 amino acids. The CDR3 region is CSARDLAGGTDTRYF. The CDR3 DNA is TGCAGTGCTAGAGATCTGGCGGGTGGCACAGATACGCGGTATTTT.

This clonotype was seen a handful of times. The V and J genes are TRBV9 and TRBJ2-3, with unresolved D. Per germline, CDR1 SGDLS and CDR2 YYNGEE. V was pared by 4 bases and J by 5 bases, with 14 bases between. The CDR3 runs 14 residues. The CDR3, as DNA: TGTGCCAGCAGCCCCCGCTCCAACCTAGATACGCAGTATTTT. As protein: CASSPRSNLDTQYF.

The sample holds a few counts of this clonotype. V gene TRBV18 combines with J gene TRBJ1-6; 7 nucleotides line up with TRBD1. Germline V CDR1 and CDR2: KGHSH, LQKENI. This CDR3 comprises 17 residues. Unmatched junction bases numbered 9, after V lost 3 bases and J lost 4 bases. CDR3 residues: CASSPPRTGPYNSPLHF. CDR3 DNA: TGTGCCAGCTCACCCCCACGGACAGGCCCTTATAATTCACCCCTCCACTTT.

The V call is TRBV9, the J call TRBJ2-1; D is tentatively TRBD1 or TRBD2 (6 bases each). V lost 7 bases and J lost 0, with 11 bases in between. The CDR3 contains 14 residues. Germline V gene lookup returns CDR1 SGDLS and CDR2 YYNGEE. The CDR3, as DNA: TGTGCCAGCTCCTGGGGGGCCTCCTACAATGAGCAGTTCTTC. Encoded protein: CASSWGASYNEQFF.

This clonotype was found a few times. The V gene is TRBV10-2, the J gene TRBJ2-7, with TRBD1 matching over 9 bases. The ends lost 4 bases at V and 1 base at J; junction bases unmatched: 5. The CDR3 length is 15 residues. From germline, CDR1 is WSHSY and CDR2 SAAADI. In nucleotides, the CDR3 is TGCGCCAGCAGTGGGGGACAGGGTAGGTCCTACGAGCAGTACTTC. It encodes CASSGGQGRSYEQYF.

J is TRBJ1-4 and V is TRBV9; the match to TRBD1 covers 10 bases. The CDR3 extends over 14 amino acids. Germline CDR1 is SGDLS and CDR2 is YYNGEE. Germline trimming cut 2 bases from V and 7 bases from J; bases unmatched to any gene: 2. The CDR3: CASSVGQGVEKLFF. The CDR3 DNA reads TGTGCCAGCAGCGTTGGACAGGGGGTTGAAAAACTGTTTTTT. Variable domain in full (rest from reference TRBV9 and TRBJ1-4): DSGVTQTPKHLITATGQRVTLRCSPRSGDLSVYWYQQSLDQGLQFLIQYYNGEERAKGNILERFSAQQFPDLHSELNLSSLELGDSALYFCASSVGQGVEKLFFGSGTQLSVL.

The rearrangement uses TRBV12-3 or TRBV12-4 and TRBJ1-6; 7 positions agree with TRBD1. The CDR3 spans 15 residues. V gave up 10 bases and J gave up 6 bases; unmatched junction bases: 12. The CDR3 region has the DNA TGTGCCACGTCCTTGAGACAGGGACTTAATTCACCCCTCCACTTT. Translating it yields CATSLRQGLNSPLHF.

The J gene is TRBJ2-1, the V gene TRBV6-2 or TRBV6-3, with 9 bases that match TRBD2. Germline V CDR1 and CDR2: MNHEY, SVGEGT. V shed 4 bases and J 7 bases; nucleotides not matched to a gene: 8. CDR3 length equals 15 residues. The CDR3 loop reads CASSSGGRAKNEQFF. In DNA form, the CDR3 reads TGTGCCAGCAGTTCGGGCGGGAGGGCCAAGAATGAGCAGTTCTTC.

For this clonotype: A much larger clone lies a single base off, so this may be a read error. The chain joins TRBV6-5 to TRBJ1-1, with TRBD1 matching over 10 bases. J lost 4 bases, V lost 10 bases, and 9 bases had no gene match. The length of the CDR3 is 14 residues. Germline values: CDR1 MNHEY, CDR2 SVGAGI. CDR3 coding DNA: TGTGCCATCCGACGGACAGGGGGGAGCACTGAAGCTTTCTTT. It is translated as CAIRRTGGSTEAFF.

This clonotype has just a few counts. The J gene is TRBJ2-6, the V gene TRBV28; D is possibly TRBD2 (6 bases). V was shortened by 5 bases and J by 2 bases, with 19 bases between the two germline ends. The CDR3 contains 18 residues. From germline, CDR1 is MDHEN and CDR2 SYDVKM. The CDR3 DNA follows: TGTGCCAGCAGTCCCCCTTTCGGGGGAACTACTGGGGCCAACGTCCTGACTTTC. Translation: CASSPPFGGTTGANVLTF. The full variable domain, its missing parts supplied by reference TRBV28 and TRBJ2-6, is DVKVTQSSRYLVKRTGEKVFLECVQDMDHENMFWYRQDPGLGLRLIYFSYDVKMKEKGDIPEGYSVSREKKERFSLILESASTNQTSMYLCASSPPFGGTTGANVLTFGAGSRLTVL.

On this clonotype: The germline gene is not matched at one end of the junction; a read error may be the cause. V is TRBV5-1 and J is TRBJ2-1, with 7 nucleotides matching TRBD1. This CDR3 has 13 amino acids. Germline V gene data show CDR1 as SGHRS and CDR2 as YFSETQ. Here the CDR3 reads CAGSPGQVGKQFF. The DNA for the CDR3 is TGCGCCGGCAGCCCCGGACAGGTGGGGAAGCAGTTCTTC.

This clonotype was seen at least ten times. This chain uses TRBV4-1 with TRBJ2-4; 9 nucleotides align to TRBD1. Germline V gives CDR1 MGHRA, CDR2 YSYEKL. J lost 2 bases, V lost 4 bases, and 6 bases had no gene match. This CDR3 has 16 residues. CDR3 amino acids: CASSLGQGVTKNIQYF. As DNA, the CDR3 is TGCGCCAGCAGCCTGGGACAGGGTGTAACCAAAAACATTCAGTACTTC.

The chain carries TRBV12-3 or TRBV12-4 and TRBJ1-5; TRBD1 is a possible D gene (5 bases). This CDR3 is built from 14 residues. V was pared by 8 bases and J by 3 bases, with 14 bases between. Here the CDR3 DNA reads TGTGCCAGCCGAGGGCAGGGCTTCAATCAGCCCCAGCATTTT. Translated, it gives CASRGQGFNQPQHF.

CDR3: CASSLGYVSYEQYF. CDR3 nucleotide sequence: TGTGCCAGCAGTTTAGGGTACGTCTCCTACGAGCAGTACTTC. The V call is TRBV28, the J call TRBJ2-7; D is ambiguous. Deletions cut 2 bases from V and 0 bases from J, with 8 bases between. This CDR3 is 14 amino acids long. The V gene's germline CDR1 is MDHEN and CDR2 SYDVKM.

This clonotype was counted a few times. The chain recombines TRBV5-1 with TRBJ1-1; D uncertain. The germline V gene has CDR1 SGHRS and CDR2 YFSETQ. The CDR3 is made up of 13 amino acids. V lost 0 bases, J lost 6 bases, and 9 bases lay in between. The CDR3 DNA follows: TGCGCCAGCAGCTTGGCACTGACTTCTGAAGCTTTCTTT. Its protein product is CASSLALTSEAFF. The whole variable domain, remainder taken from reference TRBV5-1 and TRBJ1-1, is KAGVTQTPRYLIKTRGQQVTLSCSPISGHRSVSWYQQTPGQGLQFLFEYFSETQRNKGNFPGRFSGRQFSNSRSEMNVSTLELGDSALYLCASSLALTSEAFFGQGTRLTVV.

The chain couples TRBV7-2 to TRBJ2-7; D tentatively reads TRBD1 or TRBD2 (5 bases each). The CDR3 is made up of 14 amino acids. The V gene lost 2 bases and the J gene lost 5 bases, with 13 bases spanning the gap. CDR1 SGHTA and CDR2 FQGNSA come from the germline V gene. CDR3 sequence (DNA): TGTGCCAGCAGCTTACCAGGGACGGTCCACGAGCAGTACTTC. Amino acid sequence: CASSLPGTVHEQYF. Full variable domain (missing parts from reference TRBV7-2 and TRBJ2-7): GAGVSQSPSNKVTEKGKDVELRCDPISGHTALYWYRQSLGQGLEFLIYFQGNSAPDKSGLPSDRFSAERTGGSVSTLTIQRTQQEDSAVYLCASSLPGTVHEQYFGPGTRLTVT.